Included here is one TCR beta chain sequence, with context. It was RNA transcripts that yielded the amplified TCR beta CDR3 regions. The TCR CDR3 first-round RT-PCR relied on the HTBI primer set. TCRdb called the multiplex PCR reads again in MiXCR, with one record for every CDR3 protein. The data show under 300,000 distinct CDR3 sequences, over 20% seen once. These data belong to a study of T cells in Graves' hyperthyroidism and ophthalmopathy. Trimming took 3 bases from V and 6 from J; bases not matched to a gene: 4. The germline gives CDR1 SGHVS, CDR2 FQNEAQ. The CDR3 is 13 amino acids. The sample comprised blood. The gene calls are TRBV7-8 and TRBJ1-2, with 7 bases identical to TRBD1. This TCR came from a man aged 25 to 40 with Graves' ophthalmopathy. DNA of the CDR3: TGTGCCAGCAGCTTTGTAGGGGGCGATGGCTACACCTTC. It codes for CASSFVGGDGYTF.